Following are 9 T cell receptor beta chains from one sample sequenced in a study of CD8+CD57+ T cells in acquired aplastic anemia. Investigators profiled TCR beta VDJ and CDR3 from genomic DNA template. From the reads, TCRdb called clonotypes with MiXCR, one entry per CDR3 protein. The data contain under 200,000 distinct CDR3 sequences, 47% of them singletons. CD8+CD57+ cell expansion, shown by flow cytometry, had occurred in the patients selected for sequencing. Sequencing was done on a sample of sorted CD4+, CD8+, or CD8+CD57+ T cells (not recorded which) from PBMCs. The receptors here all came from a human donor with aplastic anemia.

This clonotype was seen at least ten times. This chain joins TRBV12-3 or TRBV12-4 and TRBJ2-5; D ambiguous. The CDR3 has 11 amino acids. Trimming cost V 4 bases and J 5 bases, with 5 bases left between them. For the CDR3, the DNA is TGTGCCAGCAGTTCGCTTGAGACCCAGTACTTC. Translation gives CASSSLETQYF.

The J gene is TRBJ2-7, the V gene TRBV9, with D possibly matching TRBD2 (6 bases). Germline-derived CDR1 and CDR2 are SGDLS and YYNGEE. Trimming removed 3 bases from V and 0 bases from J, with 13 bases in between. This CDR3 comprises 15 residues. The CDR3 coding sequence is TGTGCCAGCAGCGCATCATGGGACTCCTCCTACGAGCAGTACTTC. It translates to CASSASWDSSYEQYF.

This clonotype was seen many times. This rearrangement joins TRBV6-1 to TRBJ2-7, with unresolved D. Germline values: CDR1 MNHNS, CDR2 SASEGT. The V end lost 10 bases, the J end lost 0 bases, and 13 bases lay between the germline ends. The CDR3 is 13 residues long. DNA of the CDR3: TGTGCCACCTACCGCCTAGGCTCCTACGAGCAGTACTTC. Protein sequence: CATYRLGSYEQYF.

In regard to this clonotype: Being one base from a much bigger clone, this may be a read error. This chain joins TRBV12-3 or TRBV12-4 and TRBJ2-1; 9 nucleotides agree with TRBD2. The CDR3 is 15 amino acids. V trimming: 6 bases; J trimming: 5 bases; junction bases outside the gene matches: 8. CDR3 residues: CASRRGTSLNNEQFF. DNA of the CDR3: TGTGCCAGCAGGCGTGGGACTAGCCTAAACAATGAGCAGTTCTTC.

Only one count was recorded for this clonotype. V is TRBV19 and J is TRBJ2-3, with 8 positions matching TRBD1. The CDR3 extends over 13 amino acids. After removal of 6 bases from V and 4 bases from J, the junction contained 3 bases not matched to a gene. The germline V gene encodes CDR1 LNHDA and CDR2 SQIVND (reference sequence). CDR3 sequence (DNA): TGTGCCAGTAGGAACAGGGGGGCAGATACGCAGTATTTT. Its translation: CASRNRGADTQYF.

The chain combines TRBV6-2 or TRBV6-3 with TRBJ1-6; weak D call: TRBD1 (5 bases). The CDR3 covers 13 residues. V lost 8 bases, J lost 10 bases, and 15 bases lay in between. Germline V gene sequence: CDR1 MNHEY, CDR2 SVGEGT. The CDR3, as DNA: TGTGCCAGCGGGGGGGAGAGTGGATCACCCCTCCACTTT. It yields the protein CASGGESGSPLHF.

This chain links TRBV19 with TRBJ2-7; 10 nucleotides align to TRBD1. Germline V gene sequence: CDR1 LNHDA, CDR2 SQIVND (reference sequence). CDR3 length: 15 residues. The V gene end was trimmed by 9 bases and the J gene end by 4 bases; junction bases not matched to a gene: 12. CDR3 nucleotides: TGTGCCAGCAAGATAAGGCGACAGGGGGCTTACGAGCAGTACTTC. Translation gives CASKIRRQGAYEQYF.

The chain carries TRBV12-3 or TRBV12-4 and TRBJ2-5; maybe TRBD2 (6 bases). The length of the CDR3 is 13 residues. Trimming took 6 bases from V and 5 from J, leaving 13 bases between them. The CDR3 DNA reads TGTGCCAGCAGCCCGTGGGGGGATGAGACCCAGTACTTC. As protein: CASSPWGDETQYF.

This clonotype was detected many times. The chain combines TRBV20-1 with TRBJ2-7; D is possibly TRBD2 (7 bases). The CDR3 has 14 amino acids. Germline CDR1 reads DFQATT; CDR2 reads SNEGSKA (reference sequence). V lost 3 bases and J 3 bases, leaving 15 bases between the germline ends. CDR3 nucleotides: TGCAGTGCTAGCGGGCGGGGGCGCCACTACGAGCAGTACTTC. Protein sequence: CSASGRGRHYEQYF.